This TCR beta chain was observed in a study of blood T cell repertoires in COVID-19. Across the whole study: Sites across the United States, Italy and Spain contributed samples from acute and convalescent COVID-19. PBMCs, B-cell-depleted T cells, or T cells were the source of the cDNA or gDNA that made up the material.

With V trimmed by 3 bases and J by 0 bases, 5 bases remained unmatched. There are 18 residues in the CDR3. Germline CDR1 is MDHEN and CDR2 is SYDVKM. How the authors handled the data: It was from reference gene primer amplification that nucleated cell counts were estimated. Generated by immunoSEQ multiplex PCR, the TCRdb table keeps only in-frame clones and is missing some. V and J calls and clone size are given by that table; D and trimming were obtained from the DNA. Of under 70,000 clones listed, around 90% were seen once; the top ten hold about 13%. V and J are TRBV28 and TRBJ2-6; TRBD2 matches 10 bases. This TCR was sampled from a man in his 60s with active COVID-19. The sequencing input was peripheral blood. CDR3 coding DNA: TGTGCCAGCAGTTTGTCGGCTAGCGGGGGCTCTGGGGCCAACGTCCTGACTTTC. It yields the protein CASSLSASGGSGANVLTF.